A single sample gave rise to the 17 T cell receptor beta chains below, sequenced in a study of T cells after yellow fever vaccination. From the 5' RACE reads, TCRdb called clonotypes with MiXCR, one entry per CDR3 protein. The table records hundreds of thousands of distinct CDR3 sequences, approximately 13% of them present only once. The sample here was CD4+ T cells sorted from PBMCs, taken 15 days after the yellow fever booster vaccination. The source of these receptors is a man younger than 30 who received the YFV17D yellow fever vaccine.

This clonotype has at least ten counts. This chain uses TRBV5-4 with TRBJ2-3; D tentatively fits TRBD1 or TRBD2 (6 bases each). Germline CDR1 is SGHNT and CDR2 is YYREEE (reference sequence). CDR3 length: 16 residues. V lost 6 bases and J lost 1, with 18 bases in between. Here the CDR3 DNA reads TGTGCCAGCATCCCGGGGGCAGGAGGGGGCACAGATACGCAGTATTTT. This translates into CASIPGAGGGTDTQYF.

The rearrangement joins TRBV5-1 to TRBJ1-4; no definite D call. The CDR3 has 15 amino acids. The V and J ends lost 1 base and 4 bases respectively, with 11 bases between them. CDR1 is SGHRS, CDR2 YFSETQ, per germline. The CDR3 nucleotides read TGCGCCAGCAGCTTGCTCACTTCGGGTAATGAAAAACTGTTTTTT. It encodes CASSLLTSGNEKLFF. The entire variable domain, with the rest obtained from reference TRBV5-1 and TRBJ1-4, is as follows: KAGVTQTPRYLIKTRGQQVTLSCSPISGHRSVSWYQQTPGQGLQFLFEYFSETQRNKGNFPGRFSGRQFSNSRSEMNVSTLELGDSALYLCASSLLTSGNEKLFFGSGTQLSVL.

This chain links TRBV5-4 with TRBJ2-6, with 8 bases identical to TRBD2. J lost 0 bases, V lost 4 bases, and 15 bases had no gene match. The CDR3 spans 20 residues. Germline V CDR1 and CDR2: SGHNT, YYREEE (reference sequence). The CDR3 nucleotides read TGTGCCAGCAGCCCCCAGTGGGGTAGCGGGGACCGCTCTGGGGCCAACGTCCTGACTTTC. This encodes CASSPQWGSGDRSGANVLTF.

The chain uses TRBV6-1 and TRBJ1-2, with D perhaps matching TRBD1 (6 bases). The germline V gene has CDR1 MNHNS and CDR2 SASEGT. The CDR3 runs to 14 residues. The V and J ends lost 4 bases and 6 bases respectively, with 15 bases between them. The CDR3 region is CASSVSGAKDGYTF. CDR3 sequence (DNA): TGTGCCAGCAGTGTGTCGGGGGCAAAAGATGGCTACACCTTC.

The rearrangement joins TRBV9 to TRBJ2-7; 9 nucleotides line up with TRBD1. This CDR3 region has 14 residues. The trim removed 0 bases at V and 3 bases at J, leaving 1 base unmatched. Germline V gives CDR1 SGDLS, CDR2 YYNGEE. The CDR3 sequence is CASSVGGQGYEQYV. The CDR3 DNA reads as TGTGCCAGCAGCGTAGGGGGACAGGGCTACGAGCAGTACGTC.

The chain is built from TRBV5-1 and TRBJ1-2, with D unresolved. Trimming removed 1 base at V and 4 bases at J, with 11 bases between. The CDR3 sequence is 14 residues long. The V gene's germline CDR1 is SGHRS and CDR2 YFSETQ. CDR3 coding DNA: TGCGCCAGCAGCTTGTCCGACGGCCCCTATGGCTACACCTTC. It translates to CASSLSDGPYGYTF.

This clonotype was detected ten times or more. The chain uses TRBV6-5 and TRBJ1-1; 7 bases line up with TRBD1. With V trimmed by 6 bases and J by 7 bases, 17 bases remained unmatched. CDR3 length: 16 residues. In germline, CDR1 is MNHEY, CDR2 SVGAGI. The CDR3 coding sequence is TGTGCCAGCAGCCCACGCCCGACAGGGAGACGGATTGAAGCTTTCTTT. Protein product: CASSPRPTGRRIEAFF.

The rearrangement uses TRBV7-3 and TRBJ1-1; D possibly corresponds to TRBD1 (5 bases). The germline V gene encodes CDR1 SGHTA and CDR2 FQGTGA. The CDR3 has 14 residues. The V end lost 5 bases, the J end lost 6 bases, and 16 bases lay between the germline ends. CDR3 residues: CASSRSGGGAEAFF. In nucleotides, the CDR3 is TGTGCCAGCAGCCGATCCGGGGGAGGGGCTGAAGCTTTCTTT.

In this sample, this clonotype turned up a few times. The chain links TRBV12-3 or TRBV12-4 to TRBJ2-7; D might be TRBD2 (7 bases). This CDR3 region has 12 residues. V was cut by 9 bases and J by 2 bases, with 11 bases left in between. The CDR3 DNA sequence: TGTGCCAGTCGGGGGGACACCTACGAGCAGTACTTC. Residues: CASRGDTYEQYF.

This clonotype has just one count. This chain uses TRBV5-1 with TRBJ2-1; possible D gene TRBD1, 6 bases. CDR3 size: 18 residues. The germline V and J ends were trimmed by 0 bases and 0 bases, with 16 bases remaining between them. Per germline, CDR1 SGHRS and CDR2 YFSETQ. CDR3 loop: CASSLATGLGGSYNEQFF. Written as DNA, the CDR3 is TGCGCCAGCAGCTTGGCCACGGGGCTAGGGGGCTCCTACAATGAGCAGTTCTTC.

This clonotype has only a few counts. This chain uses TRBV18 with TRBJ1-5; a possible D gene is TRBD1 (6 bases). Per the germline V gene, CDR1 is KGHSH and CDR2 is LQKENI. This CDR3 has 14 residues. V dropped 4 bases and J dropped 3 bases, with 10 bases sitting between them. The CDR3 sequence is CASSLDRSNQPQHF. CDR3 sequence (DNA): TGTGCCAGCTCACTTGACAGGTCCAATCAGCCCCAGCATTTT.

This clonotype has more than one count but fewer than ten. The chain couples TRBV20-1 to TRBJ2-1, with 11 nucleotides matching TRBD2. Losses at the gene ends were 2 bases for V and 8 bases for J; bases not matched to a gene: 5. Germline V gene sequence: CDR1 DFQATT, CDR2 SNEGSKA (reference sequence). The CDR3 spans 14 residues. The CDR3 coding sequence is TGCAGTGCTAGAAGTAGCGGGGGGGCCGATGAGCAGTTCTTC. Translation: CSARSSGGADEQFF.

To note about this clonotype: At one end, the junction sequence differs from germline, possibly due to a read error. This chain joins TRBV5-1 and TRBJ2-3, with 9 bases fitting TRBD1. The CDR3 sequence is 15 residues long. Germline V gene data show CDR1 as SGHRS and CDR2 as YFSETQ. Here the CDR3 reads CASNLGQGRADTQYF. CDR3 coding DNA: TGCGCCAGCAACTTGGGACAGGGTAGGGCAGATACGCAGTATTTT.

The chain uses TRBV4-1 and TRBJ1-1; 8 bases line up with TRBD1. The germline gives CDR1 MGHRA, CDR2 YSYEKL. This CDR3 has 16 amino acids. J lost 0 bases, V lost 4 bases, and 7 bases had no gene match. CDR3 protein: CASSRYETGVNTEAFF. The CDR3 nucleotides read TGCGCCAGCAGCCGATACGAGACAGGGGTGAACACTGAAGCTTTCTTT.

This clonotype was counted only a few times. The chain links TRBV28 to TRBJ1-3; no definite D call. The V end lost 5 bases, the J end lost 1 base, and 12 bases lay between the germline ends. The CDR3 length is 15 residues. Per the germline V gene, CDR1 is MDHEN and CDR2 is SYDVKM. In nucleotides, the CDR3 is TGTGCCAGCAGTAGCAGGCCCTTTTCTGGAAACACCATATATTTT. Translating gives CASSSRPFSGNTIYF.

The chain couples TRBV4-3 to TRBJ1-3, with D unclear. Per the germline V gene, CDR1 is LGHNA and CDR2 is YSLEER. The CDR3 has 15 residues. Trimming stripped 0 bases from V and 0 bases from J, with 6 bases between. The CDR3 DNA is TGCGCCAGCAGCCAAGAGCCCTTCTCTGGAAACACCATATATTTT. As protein: CASSQEPFSGNTIYF.

The gene calls are TRBV3-1 and TRBJ1-1, with D perhaps TRBD1 (5 bases). The V end was cut by 0 bases, the J end by 3 bases, with 8 bases between. Germline CDR1 and CDR2: LGHDT and YNNKEL (reference sequence). The CDR3 sequence is 14 residues long. CDR3 bases: TGTGCCAGCAGCCAAGATCCAGGGTACACTGAAGCTTTCTTT. It specifies CASSQDPGYTEAFF.